This TCR beta chain comes out of a study of cytomegalovirus exposure and HLA in healthy donors. Use of 60 Vbeta and 13 Jbeta primers characterized the PCR. TCRdb keeps only in-frame clones here, not all; method: immunoSEQ multiplex PCR. The data contain some 110,000 clones, about four fifths of them singletons. Germline CDR1 MGHDK, CDR2 SYGVNS. CDR3 length: 13 residues. The V end was cut by 7 bases, the J end by 3 bases, with 9 bases between. The sample was PBMCs. The V and J genes are TRBV25-1 and TRBJ2-2; D may be TRBD2 (6 bases). This TCR was sampled from a woman aged 18 to 35 in good health and CMV-seropositive. For the CDR3, the DNA is TGTGCCAGCAATTGGGGGGACACCGGGGAGCTGTTTTTT. As protein: CASNWGDTGELFF.